This T cell receptor (beta chain) came from a study of PD-1 blockade in classical Hodgkin lymphoma. Germline CDR1 and CDR2: MNHEY and SVGAGI. This CDR3 is built from 12 residues. Trimming left V 8 bases short and J 7 bases short, with 15 bases between. Generated by immunoSEQ multiplex PCR, the TCRdb table keeps only in-frame clones and is missing some. The sample lists about 46,000 clones, about three quarters seen once, with 9.5% to 12% in the top ten. After autologous stem cell transplantation all patients relapsed, and prior brentuximab vedotin exposure differed between cohorts. Of note for this clone: What it binds is not known.

Regarding the study as a whole: Prior to therapy, complete responders displayed diversity much like that of newly diagnosed patients. By cycle point C4D1, TCR diversity had risen significantly in CD4+ cells (but not CD8+ cells).

This sequence joins TRBV6-5 and TRBJ2-7, with a possible D match to TRBD1 (5 bases). The sequenced sample was peripheral blood mononuclear cells (PBMCs), obtained at baseline. The receptor's source is a human donor with classical Hodgkin lymphoma. The CDR3 region is CASQDSLREQYF. CDR3 DNA sequence: TGTGCCAGCCAAGACAGCCTTAGGGAGCAGTACTTC.